This T cell receptor (beta chain) was identified during a study of shared clonotypes between healthy human individuals. Naive CD8 populations comprised CD45RO-negative cells positively selected for CCR7, excluding terminally differentiated effector memory CD45RA+ cells. Healthy adults negative for HIV, lacking recent acute infections or vaccinations, served as donors. Whole-study results and caveats: Clonotypes not shared had lower generation probabilities than those common to all four donors. Donor clonotype sharing was expected to depend on sequencing depth.

The CDR3 covers 15 residues. Trimming removed 4 bases from V and 8 bases from J; junction bases left unmatched: 12. Germline CDR1 SGHNT, CDR2 YYREEE (reference sequence). As originally analysed: Junction-only immunoSEQ sequences carried no quality scores, so filtering differed. Profiled with immunoSEQ multiplex PCR; TCRdb holds only in-frame clones, not every one. V and J calls and clone size are copied from that table; D and trimming were computed from the DNA. The sample yields about 2 million clones, about 95% seen once. As for this clone: The antigen is unknown.

The gene calls are TRBV5-4 and TRBJ2-7, with TRBD1 matching 10 bases. Sequencing was done on a sample of naive CD8+ T cells sorted from blood. The source is a man between 18 and 29 years old in good health. The CDR3 here is CASSHWGTGVLKQYF. The CDR3 bases are TGTGCCAGCAGCCACTGGGGGACAGGGGTCCTCAAGCAGTACTTC.